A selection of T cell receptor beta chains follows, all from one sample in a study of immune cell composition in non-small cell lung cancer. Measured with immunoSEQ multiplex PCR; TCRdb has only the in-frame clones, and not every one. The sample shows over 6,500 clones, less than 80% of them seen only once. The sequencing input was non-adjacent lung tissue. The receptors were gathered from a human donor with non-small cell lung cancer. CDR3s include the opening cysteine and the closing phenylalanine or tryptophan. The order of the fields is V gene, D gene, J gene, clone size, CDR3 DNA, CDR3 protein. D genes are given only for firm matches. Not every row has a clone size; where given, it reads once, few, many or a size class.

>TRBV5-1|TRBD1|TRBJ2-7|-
TGCGCCAGCAAATCCGGGACAGGGTTCTACGAGCAGTACTTC
CASKSGTGFYEQYF
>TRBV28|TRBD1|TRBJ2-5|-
TGTGCCAGCAGCGGACAGGGGAGAGGTGAGGAGACCCAGTACTTC
CASSGQGRGEETQYF
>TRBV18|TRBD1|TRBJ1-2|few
TGTGCCAGCTCACCACCCCACAGGGGGCGAGCCCGTAATGGCTACACCTTC
CASSPPHRGRARNGYTF
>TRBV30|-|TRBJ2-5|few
TGTGCCTGGAGTTCGCCGACTCCCTTTGGGGAGACCCAGTACTTC
CAWSSPTPFGETQYF
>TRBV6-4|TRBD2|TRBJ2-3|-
TGTGCCAGCAGTGACTCGATGCGGGGGGGCCAAGATACGCAGTATTTT
CASSDSMRGGQDTQYF
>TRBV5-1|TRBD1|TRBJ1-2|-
TGCGCCAGCAGCTTCAGGGGGCAGGATGGCTACACCTTC
CASSFRGQDGYTF
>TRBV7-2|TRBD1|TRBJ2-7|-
TGTGCCAGCAGCCCGAACAGGGGGATCCACGAGCAGTACTTC
CASSPNRGIHEQYF
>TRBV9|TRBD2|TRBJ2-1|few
TGTGCCAGCAGCGTAGCGGGACTAGCGGGGTACAATGAGCAGTTCTTC
CASSVAGLAGYNEQFF
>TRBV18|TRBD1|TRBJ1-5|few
TGTGCCAGCTCAGGAAGATCCGGGACAGGGGTCAATCAGCCCCAGCATTTT
CASSGRSGTGVNQPQHF
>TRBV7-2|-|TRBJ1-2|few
TGTGCCAGCAGCTTACCGGGCGGGATCAACTATGGCTACACCTTC
CASSLPGGINYGYTF
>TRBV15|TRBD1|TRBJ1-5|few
TGTGCCACCAGCAGGGACAGGGGTTTTCAGCCCCAGCATTTT
CATSRDRGFQPQHF
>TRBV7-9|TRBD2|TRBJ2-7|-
TGTGCCAGCAGCTTGGGTGGGACTAGCGCCTACGAGCAGTACTTC
CASSLGGTSAYEQYF
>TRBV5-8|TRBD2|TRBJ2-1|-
TGTGCCAGCAGCGTTAGACTAGCGGGACTGAATGAGCAGTTCTTC
CASSVRLAGLNEQFF
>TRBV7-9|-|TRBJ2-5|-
TGTGCCAGCAGCGCAGTTACCACAGAAGAGACCCAGTACTTC
CASSAVTTEETQYF
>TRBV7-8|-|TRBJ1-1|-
TGTGCCAGCAGCTTAGCCCGACAGCTGAACACTGAAGCTTTCTTT
CASSLARQLNTEAFF
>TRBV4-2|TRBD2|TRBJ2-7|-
TGTGCCAGCAGCCAAGCTAGCGGGGGTGGCTCCTACGAGCAGTACTTC
CASSQASGGGSYEQYF
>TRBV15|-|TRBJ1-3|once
TGTGCCACCAGCAGAGATCTCTCTCTCTGGCTAGGCGGAAACACCATATATTTT
CATSRDLSLWLGGNTIYF
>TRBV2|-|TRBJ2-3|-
TGTGCCAGCAGTGAAGGGGGGCATGGCACAGATACGCAGTATTTT
CASSEGGHGTDTQYF
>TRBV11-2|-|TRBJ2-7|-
TGTGCCAGCAGCTTAGGACAGCCCTACGAGCAGTACTTC
CASSLGQPYEQYF
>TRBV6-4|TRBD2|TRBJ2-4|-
TGTGCCAGCAGCGGGAGGGGCGGGATGGGTCCGGCCAAAAACATTCAGTACTTC
CASSGRGGMGPAKNIQYF
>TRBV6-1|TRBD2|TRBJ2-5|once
TGTGCCAGCAGTGAAGCGAGTCGCGGGGGAGTGGGGACCCAGTACTTC
CASSEASRGGVGTQYF
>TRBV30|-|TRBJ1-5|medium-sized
TGTGCCTGGAGTGTCGCGGGGGCTCAGAAGCCCCAGCATTTT
CAWSVAGAQKPQHF
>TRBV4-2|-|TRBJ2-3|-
TGTGCCAGCAGCCATTCACGACTGAGCACAGATACGCAGTATTTT
CASSHSRLSTDTQYF
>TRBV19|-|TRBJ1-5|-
TGTGCCAGTAGTTTACAGGGAAATAGCAATCAGCCCCAGCATTTT
CASSLQGNSNQPQHF
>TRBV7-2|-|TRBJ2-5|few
TGTGCCAGCAGCTTTGGCGGTCCCGAGACCCAGTACTTC
CASSFGGPETQYF
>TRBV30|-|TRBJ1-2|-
TGTGCCTGGAGTGAAACCGGGACACCCAACTATGGCTACACCTTC
CAWSETGTPNYGYTF
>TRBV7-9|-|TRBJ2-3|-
TGTGCCAGCAGCTCCAGGGGGGCCACCAAGGATACGCAGTATTTT
CASSSRGATKDTQYF
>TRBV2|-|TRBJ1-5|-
TGTGCCAGCGGGGGGGGGAACGGCAATCAGCCCCAGCATTTT
CASGGGNGNQPQHF
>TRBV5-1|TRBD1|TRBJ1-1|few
TGCGCCAGCAGCTTCGGCACAGGGGGGAAGAACACTGAAGCTTTCTTT
CASSFGTGGKNTEAFF
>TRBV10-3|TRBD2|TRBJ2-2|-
TGTGCCATCAGCGTCCCGGGACTAGCGGGAGAGGCCACCGGGGAGCTGTTTTTT
CAISVPGLAGEATGELFF
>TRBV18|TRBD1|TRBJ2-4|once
TGTGCCAGCTCACCTCTCACCGGACAGGGGGGCATTCAGTACTTC
CASSPLTGQGGIQYF
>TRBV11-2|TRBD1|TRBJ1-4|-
TGTGCCAGCAGCTTAGATCGCGCGACAGGGTATGGACGGGATGAAAAACTGTTTTTT
CASSLDRATGYGRDEKLFF
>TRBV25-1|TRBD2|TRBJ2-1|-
TGTGCCAGCAGTGAGGGACTAGCGGGTTACAATGAGCAGTTCTTC
CASSEGLAGYNEQFF
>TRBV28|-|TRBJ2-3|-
TGTGCCAGCAGTTTAAATCCTAGCGGCACAGATACGCAGTATTTT
CASSLNPSGTDTQYF
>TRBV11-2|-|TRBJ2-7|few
TGTGCCAGCAGCTCGCCCTTGGGGGACAACTTCTCCTACGAGCAGTACTTC
CASSSPLGDNFSYEQYF
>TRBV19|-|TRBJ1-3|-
TGTGCCAGTAGTATGTCAGGATTCTCCGGAAACACCATATATTTT
CASSMSGFSGNTIYF
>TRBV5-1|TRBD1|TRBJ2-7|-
TGCGCCACCCGGCCGGGACAGACATCCTACGAGCAGTACTTC
CATRPGQTSYEQYF
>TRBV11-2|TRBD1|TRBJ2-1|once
TGTGCCAGCAGCTCCGGACAGGGGGGGGATAGCTCCTACAATGAGCAGTTCTTC
CASSSGQGGDSSYNEQFF
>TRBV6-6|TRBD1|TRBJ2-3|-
TGTGCCAGCAGTTACCGGACAGGGAAGGGCACAGATACGCAGTATTTT
CASSYRTGKGTDTQYF
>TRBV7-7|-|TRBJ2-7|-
TGTGCTAGCAGCTACTCCCCCCGGGGTAACTACGAGCAGTACTTC
CASSYSPRGNYEQYF
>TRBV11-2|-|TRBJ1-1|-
TGTGCCAGCAGCCACCACCGCGGGGGGACTGAAGCTTTCTTT
CASSHHRGGTEAFF
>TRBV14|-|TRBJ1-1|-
TGTGCCAGCAGCCAAGATTTTACAGCCACTGAAGCTTTCTTT
CASSQDFTATEAFF
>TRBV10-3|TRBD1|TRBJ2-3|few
TGTGCCATCAGACCGGGACAGGGGGCGGATACGCAGTATTTT
CAIRPGQGADTQYF
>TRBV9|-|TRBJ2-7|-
TGTGCCAGCAGCGTAGGCGGTTTCGAAGACTACGAGCAGTACTTC
CASSVGGFEDYEQYF
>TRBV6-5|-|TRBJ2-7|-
TGTGCCAGCAACCCGACAGAACTCTACGAGCAGTACTTC
CASNPTELYEQYF
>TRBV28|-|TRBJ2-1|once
TGTGCCAGCAGTTTATCCGCGGGGTCTAGGAGCTCCTACAATGAGCAGTTCTTC
CASSLSAGSRSSYNEQFF
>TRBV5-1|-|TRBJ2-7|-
TGCGCCAGCAGCTTACAGGGAATCTCCTACGAGCAGTACTTC
CASSLQGISYEQYF
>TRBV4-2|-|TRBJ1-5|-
TGTGCCAGCAGCCAAGAGTGGGGCGAGAATCAGCCCCAGCATTTT
CASSQEWGENQPQHF
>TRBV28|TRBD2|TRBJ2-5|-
TGTGCCAGCAGTTCGGGGGCCCAACCCGGAAAGCGGGAGGAAGAGACCCAGTACTTC
CASSSGAQPGKREEETQYF
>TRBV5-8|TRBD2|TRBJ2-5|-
TGTGCCAGCAGCTTGGATCCTAGCGGGAGTTTCCAAGAGACCCAGTACTTC
CASSLDPSGSFQETQYF
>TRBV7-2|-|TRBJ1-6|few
TGTGCCAGCAGCCCGCGACAGGAAAGATCCTATAATTCACCCCTCCACTTT
CASSPRQERSYNSPLHF
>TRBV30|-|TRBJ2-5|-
TGTGCCTGGAGTATCAGAGAGACCCAGTACTTC
CAWSIRETQYF
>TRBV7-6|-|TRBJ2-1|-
TGTGCCAGCAGCTTAAATTTTGGGGCTACGCCGGCCAATGAGCAGTTCTTC
CASSLNFGATPANEQFF
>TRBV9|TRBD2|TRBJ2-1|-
TGTGCCAGCAGCGAGCGGGAGACCTTAACCTACAATGAGCAGTTCTTC
CASSERETLTYNEQFF
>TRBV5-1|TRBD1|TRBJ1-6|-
TGCGCCAGCCGCCGGGACAGCCGTTCTAATTCACCCCTCCACTTT
CASRRDSRSNSPLHF